These 11 T cell receptor beta chains were sequenced from one sample in a study of shared clonotypes between healthy human individuals. Method: immunoSEQ multiplex PCR; TCRdb's copy keeps in-frame clones and lacks some. Among over a million clones listed, around four fifths were seen once. Input material: memory CD4+ T cells sorted from blood. Indicated subset: CD45RA-negative fraction. The receptors originated from a man aged 18 to 35 in good health.

As to this clone: This may come from a read error, since a much larger clone is one base off. This CDR3 is also generated by other DNA sequences in the sample. The chain is built from TRBV29-1 and TRBJ2-7; 12 bases map to TRBD2. The germline V gene has CDR1 SQVTM and CDR2 ANQGSEA. The CDR3 extends over 16 amino acids. Here the CDR3 DNA reads TGCAGCGTCGGTACCCCTAGCGGGGGGGTCTTCTACGAGCAGTACTTT. It yields the protein CSVGTPSGGVFYEQYF.

The chain couples TRBV28 to TRBJ1-2; perhaps TRBD1 as D (5 bases). The CDR3 is 15 amino acids. Germline lookup yields CDR1 MDHEN and CDR2 SYDVKM. Trimming shortened V by 4 bases and J by 7 bases, and 19 bases separated the two germline ends. Here the CDR3 reads CASSSQQALQTGYTF. The CDR3 coding sequence is TGTGCCAGCAGTTCACAACAGGCCCTCCAGACTGGCTACACCTTC.

This clone was detected once. This chain uses TRBV28 with TRBJ2-2; D gene ambiguous. The germline CDR1 and CDR2 sequences are MDHEN and SYDVKM. V lost 2 bases and J 4 bases, leaving 11 bases between the germline ends. CDR3 length: 15 residues. The CDR3 nucleotides are TGTGCCAGCAGTTTAAGGCAGTTAGGCACCGGGGAGCTGTTTTTT. Translating gives CASSLRQLGTGELFF.

CDR3 loop: CASSPPQANTIYF. DNA for the CDR3: TGTGCCAGCAGCCCACCCCAGGCAAACACCATATATTTT. The chain has TRBV7-8 and TRBJ1-3; D not certain. V was trimmed by 5 bases and J by 6 bases, leaving 11 bases between them. Germline-derived CDR1 and CDR2 are SGHVS and FQNEAQ. The CDR3 contains 13 residues. Looking up the rest from reference TRBV7-8 and TRBJ1-3 gives the full variable domain: GAGVSQSPRYKVAKRGQDVALRCDPISGHVSLFWYQQALGQGPEFLTYFQNEAQLDKSGLPSDRFFAERPEGSVSTLKIQRTQQEDSAVYLCASSPPQANTIYFGEGSWLTVV.

This clone was detected a few times. The genes are TRBV14 and TRBJ2-1; D perhaps matches TRBD2 (6 bases). The CDR3 sequence is 17 residues long. Germline CDR1 reads SGHDN; CDR2 reads FVKESK. The V and J ends lost 1 base and 3 bases respectively, with 16 bases between them. CDR3 sequence: CASSQGRRAGIYNEQFF. The CDR3 DNA sequence: TGTGCCAGCAGCCAAGGGAGACGGGCGGGGATCTACAATGAGCAGTTCTTC.

Turning to this clone: Other DNA sequences in this specimen translate into the identical CDR3. This chain uses TRBV5-1 with TRBJ2-3, with 9 bases aligning to TRBD2. CDR1 and CDR2 from the germline V gene are SGHRS and YFSETQ. The CDR3 runs to 16 residues. V lost 4 bases to trimming and J lost 2 bases; unmatched junction nucleotides: 8. CDR3 nucleotides: TGCGCCAGCAGCACGGGACTAGCAGGAAACACAGATACGCAGTATTTT. It specifies CASSTGLAGNTDTQYF.

The table lists this clone with a few counts. The chain couples TRBV19 to TRBJ1-5; TRBD1 aligns across 9 bases. The V segment lost 5 bases and the J segment 4 bases; nucleotides outside the gene matches: 3. The CDR3 has 14 residues. Germline V gene lookup returns CDR1 LNHDA and CDR2 SQIVND (reference sequence). As DNA, the CDR3 is TGTGCCAGTAGTGTCGGACAGGGGAATCAGCCCCAGCATTTT. Protein sequence: CASSVGQGNQPQHF.

This chain links TRBV6-1 with TRBJ1-4; D is possibly TRBD1 (5 bases). CDR1 and CDR2 from the germline V gene are MNHNS and SASEGT. There are 13 residues in the CDR3. The V end lost 8 bases, the J end lost 5 bases, and 12 bases lay between the germline ends. This chain's CDR3 is CASSGAVNEKLFF. The CDR3, as DNA: TGTGCCAGCTCCGGGGCAGTAAATGAAAAACTGTTTTTT.

The chain uses TRBV4-1 and TRBJ1-4, with 7 nucleotides matching TRBD1. The CDR3 is made up of 15 amino acids. Trimming took 6 bases from V and 5 from J; bases not matched to a gene: 9. The germline V gene encodes CDR1 MGHRA and CDR2 YSYEKL. The chain's CDR3 is CASRIVDRNNEKLFF. The CDR3 DNA sequence: TGCGCCAGCAGGATAGTGGACAGGAACAATGAAAAACTGTTTTTT.

The chain is built from TRBV7-3 and TRBJ2-3; D gene uncertain. The CDR3 sequence is 15 residues long. Germline CDR1 is SGHTA and CDR2 is FQGTGA. V was cut by 2 bases and J by 5 bases, with 14 bases left in between. The CDR3 here is CASSLWRSSGDTQYF. Here the CDR3 DNA reads TGTGCCAGCAGCTTATGGCGGTCTTCAGGAGATACGCAGTATTTT. Together with reference TRBV7-3 and TRBJ2-3, the CDR3 gives the full variable domain: GAGVSQTPSNKVTEKGKYVELRCDPISGHTALYWYRQSLGQGPEFLIYFQGTGAADDSGLPNDRFFAVRPEGSVSTLKIQRTERGDSAVYLCASSLWRSSGDTQYFGPGTRLTVL.

The chain employs TRBV11-3 and TRBJ2-7; a possible D gene is TRBD1 (6 bases). The CDR3 loop spans 14 amino acids. The germline CDR1 and CDR2 sequences are SGHNT and YENEEA. Trimming pared 6 bases from V and 6 bases from J, leaving 18 bases between. DNA for the CDR3: TGTGCCAGCAGTCTGGACAGTCATCAAGCCGAGCAGTACTTC. Translated: CASSLDSHQAEQYF.